This TCR beta chain was captured in a study of response to subunit inactivated influenza vaccine. MiXCR was run by TCRdb on the RT-PCR reads, yielding one entry per CDR3 protein. The sample lists under 550,000 distinct CDR3 sequences, 6% to 9% occurring once. In germline, CDR1 is SEHNR, CDR2 FQNEAQ (reference sequence). The CDR3 covers 17 residues. V was pared by 5 bases and J by 1 base, with 12 bases of the junction left unmatched. This sample comprised PBMCs from blood, obtained less than 30 months after vaccination. V is TRBV7-9 and J is TRBJ1-1; 8 nucleotides align to TRBD1. The clonotype originates from a man between 45 and 75 years old who received an inactivated influenza vaccine. CDR3 region: CASSTLTGEGKNTEAFF. The DNA of the CDR3 is TGTGCCAGCAGCACCTTGACAGGGGAGGGTAAGAACACTGAAGCTTTCTTT. The whole variable domain, filled in from reference TRBV7-9 and TRBJ1-1, reads DTGVSQNPRHKITKRGQNVTFRCDPISEHNRLYWYRQTLGQGPEFLTYFQNEAQLEKSRLLSDRFSAERPKGSFSTLEIQRTEQGDSAMYLCASSTLTGEGKNTEAFFGQGTRLTVV.